The 19 T cell receptor beta chains presented below share a single source sample, sequenced in a study of molecular identifiers for immune sequencing clone quantification. From the PCR reads, TCRdb called clonotypes with MiXCR, one entry per CDR3 protein. The top ten clones hold roughly 0.83% of a sample with about 640,000 distinct CDR3 sequences, about 20% of them seen once. The sample consisted of naive CD8+ T cells from blood, with Jurkat cell RNA spiked in. Indicated subset: FACS-sorted CD8+CD4-CCR7+CD45RA+ naive T cells. The origin of the receptors is a human donor in good health. Some libraries in this study had Jurkat cell RNA spiked in.

This clonotype was observed many times. The chain has TRBV7-2 and TRBJ1-5, with TRBD1 as a possible D gene (5 bases). The CDR3 consists of 14 residues. V gave up 3 bases and J gave up 9 bases, with 15 bases separating them. Germline V gene data show CDR1 as SGHTA and CDR2 as FQGNSA. Here the CDR3 DNA reads TGTGCCAGCAGCTTGGGCGAGGGGTATTGGCCCCAGCATTTT. The encoded protein is CASSLGEGYWPQHF.

This clonotype was picked up many times. This sequence joins TRBV29-1 and TRBJ1-1; possibly TRBD1 for D (6 bases). The V end was cut by 5 bases, the J end by 1 base, with 14 bases between. The CDR3 sequence is 14 residues long. Germline V lookup: CDR1 SQVTM, CDR2 ANQGSEA. The CDR3 coding sequence is TGCAGCGTTTATACAGGGAGAGGGAACACTGAAGCTTTCTTT. The encoded protein is CSVYTGRGNTEAFF.

This clonotype has ten or more counts. V and J are TRBV28 and TRBJ2-6; no definite D call. The CDR3 spans 14 residues. V was cut by 5 bases and J by 1 base, with 6 bases left in between. Per germline, CDR1 MDHEN and CDR2 SYDVKM. This CDR3 is CASSRESGANVLTF. Written as DNA, the CDR3 is TGTGCCAGCAGTCGCGAATCTGGGGCCAACGTCCTGACTTTC.

This clonotype has just a few counts. The rearrangement joins TRBV28 to TRBJ2-1; 10 nucleotides line up with TRBD2. The CDR3 length is 17 residues. Trimming took 5 bases from V and 8 from J; bases not matched to a gene: 15. Looked up from germline, CDR1 is MDHEN and CDR2 is SYDVKM. In DNA form, the CDR3 reads TGTGCCAGCAGTCTCCCCGAACTAGCGGGGCCCCCCCATGAGCAGTTCTTC. Translated: CASSLPELAGPPHEQFF.

V usage is TRBV4-3 and J usage is TRBJ2-1; D may be TRBD1 or TRBD2 (5 bases each). The germline V gene has CDR1 LGHNA and CDR2 YSLEER. Trimming took off 3 bases at V and 6 bases at J, with 21 bases between the two ends. This CDR3 has 17 amino acids. This CDR3 is CASSQCTGPSRTNEQFF. The CDR3 DNA follows: TGCGCCAGCAGCCAGTGTACGGGGCCCTCCCGGACCAATGAGCAGTTCTTC.

This clonotype appeared many times. This chain uses TRBV20-1 with TRBJ1-1; no clear D. V was pared by 1 base and J by 0 bases, with 6 bases between. The germline CDR1 and CDR2 sequences are DFQATT and SNEGSKA (reference sequence). The CDR3 spans 13 residues. In DNA form, the CDR3 reads TGCAGTGCTAGAGGGGTAGTGAACACTGAAGCTTTCTTT. This codes for CSARGVVNTEAFF.

The chain is built from TRBV28 and TRBJ2-1, with D unclear. Germline CDR1 and CDR2: MDHEN and SYDVKM. The CDR3 runs to 14 residues. Trimming left V 6 bases short and J 4 bases short, with 13 bases between. In nucleotides, the CDR3 is TGTGCCAGCAGAAGTTTATTCGATTACAATGAGCAGTTCTTC. As protein: CASRSLFDYNEQFF. Supplemented by reference TRBV28 and TRBJ2-1, the full variable domain reads DVKVTQSSRYLVKRTGEKVFLECVQDMDHENMFWYRQDPGLGLRLIYFSYDVKMKEKGDIPEGYSVSREKKERFSLILESASTNQTSMYLCASRSLFDYNEQFFGPGTRLTVL.

This clonotype was counted many times. This chain joins TRBV7-9 and TRBJ1-5; no reliable D call. Germline V CDR1 and CDR2: SEHNR, FQNEAQ (reference sequence). V lost 5 bases to trimming and J lost 11 bases, with 13 bases between them. The CDR3 has 12 residues. CDR3 sequence reads: CASSRLSESQHF. The CDR3 DNA is TGTGCCAGCAGCCGACTTAGCGAGTCCCAGCATTTT. Looking up the rest from reference TRBV7-9 and TRBJ1-5 gives the full variable domain: DTGVSQNPRHKITKRGQNVTFRCDPISEHNRLYWYRQTLGQGPEFLTYFQNEAQLEKSRLLSDRFSAERPKGSFSTLEIQRTEQGDSAMYLCASSRLSESQHFGDGTRLSIL.

This clonotype showed up many times. The chain carries TRBV4-3 and TRBJ2-1; 9 bases map to TRBD1. CDR1 and CDR2 from the germline V gene are LGHNA and YSLEER. CDR3 length equals 17 residues. V lost 1 base, J lost 2 bases, and 6 bases stayed unmatched. The CDR3 nucleotides read TGCGCCAGCAGCCAAGGATACGGGACAGGGCCCTACAATGAGCAGTTCTTC. It yields the protein CASSQGYGTGPYNEQFF.

This clonotype was observed many times. V usage is TRBV7-9 and J usage is TRBJ2-3, with 7 bases lining up with TRBD1. Germline V gene sequence: CDR1 SEHNR, CDR2 FQNEAQ (reference sequence). V shed 2 bases and J 4 bases; nucleotides not matched to a gene: 9. CDR3 length: 16 amino acids. The CDR3 loop is CASSLQGEVLPDTQYF. The CDR3 nucleotides are TGTGCCAGCAGCTTACAGGGGGAAGTTTTGCCAGATACGCAGTATTTT.

There are a few counts of this clonotype. The rearrangement uses TRBV19 and TRBJ2-1; D is ambiguous. The length of the CDR3 is 15 residues. The germline V and J ends were trimmed by 5 bases and 4 bases, with 15 bases remaining between them. Germline CDR1 is LNHDA and CDR2 is SQIVND (reference sequence). CDR3 sequence reads: CASSDTPKDYNEQFF. Here the CDR3 DNA reads TGTGCCAGTAGTGATACACCCAAGGATTACAATGAGCAGTTCTTC.

In this sample, this clonotype turned up a few times. CDR3 sequence: CASSPIVSSYNEQFF. CDR3 nucleotide sequence: TGTGCCAGCAGCCCCATAGTTAGCTCCTACAATGAGCAGTTCTTC. The V and J genes are TRBV27 and TRBJ2-1; D call uncertain. CDR1 and CDR2 from the germline V gene are MNHEY and SMNVEV (reference sequence). V dropped 6 bases and J dropped 0 bases, with 12 bases sitting between them. The CDR3 is made up of 15 amino acids.

As to this clonotype: A much more abundant neighbour one base away suggests this may be a read error. The V gene is TRBV4-3, the J gene TRBJ2-5, with a weak D call TRBD2 (6 bases). V shed 2 bases and J shed 4 bases, with 20 bases lying between them. The V gene's germline CDR1 is LGHNA and CDR2 YSLEER. This CDR3 spans 17 amino acids. In DNA, the CDR3 is TGCGCCAGCAGCCAAAACGTGCCGGGAGCGTACCGAGAGACCCAGTACTTC. It is translated as CASSQNVPGAYRETQYF.

This clonotype was seen many times. The V call is TRBV2, the J call TRBJ2-1; TRBD2 is a possible D gene (5 bases). The CDR3 is 16 residues long. Germline CDR1 SNHLY, CDR2 FYNNEI. Trimming removed 5 bases at V and 8 bases at J, with 22 bases between. CDR3 in amino acids: CASSPPILKLGYEQFF. For the CDR3, the DNA is TGTGCCAGCAGTCCTCCCATATTAAAACTAGGGTATGAGCAGTTCTTC.

This clonotype occurred a few times. The rearrangement joins TRBV7-9 to TRBJ2-1; 7 bases agree with TRBD1. J was trimmed by 6 bases and V by 4 bases; bases with no gene match: 12. The CDR3 is 16 amino acids. Germline lookup yields CDR1 SEHNR and CDR2 FQNEAQ (reference sequence). Written as DNA, the CDR3 is TGTGCCAGCAGCTCCCTGACAGGGACCCGTGGCAATGAGCAGTTCTTC. Encoded protein: CASSSLTGTRGNEQFF.

At least ten counts were recorded for this clonotype. The chain combines TRBV7-2 with TRBJ2-7, with TRBD1 identical over 9 bases. From germline, CDR1 is SGHTA and CDR2 FQGNSA. This CDR3 spans 14 amino acids. V lost 1 base to trimming and J lost 5 bases; unmatched junction nucleotides: 3. Written as DNA, the CDR3 is TGTGCCAGCAGCTTAGAGGGACAGGGTGACGAGCAGTACTTC. Translation: CASSLEGQGDEQYF.

The chain is built from TRBV10-3 and TRBJ2-1, with D possibly being TRBD1 (6 bases). V shed 4 bases and J shed 0 bases, with 13 bases lying between them. Germline CDR1 is ENHRY and CDR2 is SYGVKD. The CDR3 consists of 16 residues. The chain's CDR3 is CAISGRDISSYNEQFF. The CDR3 nucleotides read TGTGCCATCAGTGGACGGGACATTAGCTCCTACAATGAGCAGTTCTTC.

V gene TRBV9 combines with J gene TRBJ2-7; either TRBD1 or TRBD2 may supply D (5 bases each). The CDR3 covers 15 residues. Per germline, CDR1 SGDLS and CDR2 YYNGEE. V was trimmed by 4 bases and J by 3 bases, leaving 17 bases between them. The CDR3 DNA is TGTGCCAGCAGCCCATCAGGAAGGGGAGACTACGAGCAGTACTTC. Encoded protein: CASSPSGRGDYEQYF.

This clonotype came up many times. The chain has TRBV4-1 and TRBJ1-5, with 9 nucleotides matching TRBD1. The CDR3 runs to 16 residues. V shed 4 bases and J 2 bases; nucleotides not matched to a gene: 6. CDR1 is MGHRA, CDR2 YSYEKL, per germline. The CDR3 reads CASSPMDRGGNQPQHF. CDR3 nucleotides: TGCGCCAGCAGCCCCATGGACAGGGGTGGCAATCAGCCCCAGCATTTT.